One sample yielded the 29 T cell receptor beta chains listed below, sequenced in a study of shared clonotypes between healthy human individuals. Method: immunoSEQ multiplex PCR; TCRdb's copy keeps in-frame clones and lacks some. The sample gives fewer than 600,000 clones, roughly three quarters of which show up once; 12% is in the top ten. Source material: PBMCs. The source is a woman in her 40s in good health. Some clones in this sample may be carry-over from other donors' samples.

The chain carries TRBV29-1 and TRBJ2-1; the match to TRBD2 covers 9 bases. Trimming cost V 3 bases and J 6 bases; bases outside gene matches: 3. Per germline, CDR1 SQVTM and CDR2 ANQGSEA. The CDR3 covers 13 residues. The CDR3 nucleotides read TGCAGCGTTGAGGCGGGAGGGCCCAATGAGCAGTTCTTC. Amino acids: CSVEAGGPNEQFF.

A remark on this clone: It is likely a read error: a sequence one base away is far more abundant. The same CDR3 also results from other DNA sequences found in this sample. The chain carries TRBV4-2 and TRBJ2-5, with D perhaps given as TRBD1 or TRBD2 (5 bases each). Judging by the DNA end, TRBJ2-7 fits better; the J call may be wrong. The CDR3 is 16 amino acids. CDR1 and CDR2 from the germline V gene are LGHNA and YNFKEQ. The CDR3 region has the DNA TGTGCCAGCAGTCAAGACGAGGGGCAGGGCGTCGACGAGCAGTACTTC. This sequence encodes CASSQDEGQGVDEQYF.

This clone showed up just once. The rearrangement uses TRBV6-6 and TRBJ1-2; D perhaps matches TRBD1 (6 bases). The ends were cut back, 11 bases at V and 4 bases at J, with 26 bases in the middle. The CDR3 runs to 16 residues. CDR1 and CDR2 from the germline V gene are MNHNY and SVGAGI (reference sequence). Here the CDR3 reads CAGQSPAGQGFYGYTF. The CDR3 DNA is TGTGCCGGACAATCCCCCGCAGGGCAGGGGTTCTATGGCTACACCTTC.

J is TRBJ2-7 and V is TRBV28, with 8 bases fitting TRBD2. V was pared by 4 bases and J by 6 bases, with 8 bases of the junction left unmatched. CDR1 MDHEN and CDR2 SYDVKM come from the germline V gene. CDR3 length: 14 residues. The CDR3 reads CASSSPGGVLEQYF. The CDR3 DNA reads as TGTGCCAGCAGTTCCCCGGGGGGGGTTCTCGAGCAGTACTTC.

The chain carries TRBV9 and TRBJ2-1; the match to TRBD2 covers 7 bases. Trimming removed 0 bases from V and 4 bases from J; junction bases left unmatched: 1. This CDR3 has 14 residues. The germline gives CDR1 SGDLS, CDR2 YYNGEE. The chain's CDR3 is CASSVVAGYNEQFF. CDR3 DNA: TGTGCCAGCAGCGTAGTAGCGGGTTACAATGAGCAGTTCTTC.

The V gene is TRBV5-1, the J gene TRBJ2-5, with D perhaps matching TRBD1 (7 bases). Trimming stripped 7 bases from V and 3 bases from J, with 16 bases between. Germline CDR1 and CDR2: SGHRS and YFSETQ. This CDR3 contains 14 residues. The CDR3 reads CASSPGGGEETQYF. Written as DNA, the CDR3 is TGCGCCAGCTCGCCAGGGGGAGGAGAAGAGACCCAGTACTTC.

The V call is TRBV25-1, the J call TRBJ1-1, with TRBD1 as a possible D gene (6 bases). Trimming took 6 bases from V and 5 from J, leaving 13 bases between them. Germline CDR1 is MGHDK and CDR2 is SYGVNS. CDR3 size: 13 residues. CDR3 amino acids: CASSRSGETEAFF. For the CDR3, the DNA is TGTGCCAGCAGCCGATCAGGGGAAACTGAAGCTTTCTTT. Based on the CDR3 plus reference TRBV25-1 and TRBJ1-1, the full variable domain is EADIYQTPRYLVIGTGKKITLECSQTMGHDKMYWYQQDPGMELHLIHYSYGVNSTEKGDLSSESTVSRIRTEHFPLTLESARPSHTSQYLCASSRSGETEAFFGQGTRLTVV.

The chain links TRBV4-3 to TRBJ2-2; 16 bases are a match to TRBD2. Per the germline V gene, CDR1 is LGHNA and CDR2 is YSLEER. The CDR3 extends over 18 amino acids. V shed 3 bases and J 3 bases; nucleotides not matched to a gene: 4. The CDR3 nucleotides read TGCGCCAGCAGCCAGGGACTAGCGGGAGGGATCGACACCGGGGAGCTGTTTTTT. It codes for CASSQGLAGGIDTGELFF.

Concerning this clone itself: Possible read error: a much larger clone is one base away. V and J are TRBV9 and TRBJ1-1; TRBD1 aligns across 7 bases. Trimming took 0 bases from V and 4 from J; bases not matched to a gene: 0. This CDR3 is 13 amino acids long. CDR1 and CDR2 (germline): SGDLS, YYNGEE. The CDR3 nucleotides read TGTGCCAGCAGCGTAGACAGGGGCACTGAAGCTTTCTTT. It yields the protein CASSVDRGTEAFF.

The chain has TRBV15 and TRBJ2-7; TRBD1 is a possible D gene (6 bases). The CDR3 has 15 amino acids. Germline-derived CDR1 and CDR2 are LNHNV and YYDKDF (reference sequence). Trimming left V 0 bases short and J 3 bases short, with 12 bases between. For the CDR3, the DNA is TGTGCCACCAGCAGAGATGATCGCAGGGGCTACGAGCAGTACTTC. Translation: CATSRDDRRGYEQYF.

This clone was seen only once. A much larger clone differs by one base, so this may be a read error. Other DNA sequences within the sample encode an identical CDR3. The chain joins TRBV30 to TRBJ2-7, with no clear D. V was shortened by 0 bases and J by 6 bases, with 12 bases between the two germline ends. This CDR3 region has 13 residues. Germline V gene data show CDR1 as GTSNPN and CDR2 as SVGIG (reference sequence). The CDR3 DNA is TGTGCCTGGAGTGTATCCTTTGAAAGCGAGCAGTACTTC. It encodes CAWSVSFESEQYF.

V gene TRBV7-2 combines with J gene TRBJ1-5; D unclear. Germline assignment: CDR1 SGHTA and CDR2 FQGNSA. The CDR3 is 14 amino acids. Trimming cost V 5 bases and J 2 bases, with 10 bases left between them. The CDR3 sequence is CASSKEGGNQPQHF. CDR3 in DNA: TGTGCCAGCAGCAAAGAAGGAGGCAATCAGCCCCAGCATTTT.

In DNA form, the CDR3 reads TGTGCCTGGAGTAGAGGGGGACAGGGAGCTCACGAGCAGTACTTC. Translating it yields CAWSRGGQGAHEQYF. The V call is TRBV30, the J call TRBJ2-7; 9 bases line up with TRBD1. The germline gives CDR1 GTSNPN, CDR2 SVGIG (reference sequence). The CDR3 contains 15 residues. The V segment lost 2 bases and the J segment 5 bases; nucleotides outside the gene matches: 10.

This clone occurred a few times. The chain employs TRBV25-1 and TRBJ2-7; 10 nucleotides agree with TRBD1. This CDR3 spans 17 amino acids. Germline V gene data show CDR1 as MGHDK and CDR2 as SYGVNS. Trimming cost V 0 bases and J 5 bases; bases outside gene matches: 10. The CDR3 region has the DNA TGTGCCAGCAGTGAATATTTGGTCGGGACAGGGGCGGACGAGCAGTACTTC. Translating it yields CASSEYLVGTGADEQYF.

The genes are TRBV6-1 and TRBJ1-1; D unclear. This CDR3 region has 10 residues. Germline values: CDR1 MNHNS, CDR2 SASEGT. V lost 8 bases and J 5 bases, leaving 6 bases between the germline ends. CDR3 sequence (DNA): TGTGCCAGCTTTAAGACTGAAGCTTTCTTT. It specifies CASFKTEAFF.

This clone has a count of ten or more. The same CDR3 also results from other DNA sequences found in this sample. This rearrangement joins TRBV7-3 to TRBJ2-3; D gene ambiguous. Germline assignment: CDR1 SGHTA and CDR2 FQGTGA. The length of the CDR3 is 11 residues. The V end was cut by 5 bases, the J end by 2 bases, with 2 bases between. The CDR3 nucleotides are TGTGCCAGCAGCATCACAGATACGCAGTATTTT. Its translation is CASSITDTQYF.

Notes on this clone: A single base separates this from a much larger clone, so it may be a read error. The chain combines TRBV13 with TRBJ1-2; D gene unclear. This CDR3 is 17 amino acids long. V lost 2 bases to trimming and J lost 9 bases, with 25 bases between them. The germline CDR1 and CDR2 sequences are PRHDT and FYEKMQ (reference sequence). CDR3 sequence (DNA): TGTGCCAGCAGCTTAAGGTCCCCCGCAGTCTCTCAAGGTAGCTACACCTTC. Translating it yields CASSLRSPAVSQGSYTF.

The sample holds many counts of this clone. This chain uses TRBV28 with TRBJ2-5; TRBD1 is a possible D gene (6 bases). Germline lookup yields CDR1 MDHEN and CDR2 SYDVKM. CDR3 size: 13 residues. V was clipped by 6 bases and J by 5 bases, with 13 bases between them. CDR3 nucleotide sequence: TGTGCCAGCAGGGACAGTGGAAGGGAGACCCAGTACTTC. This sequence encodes CASRDSGRETQYF.

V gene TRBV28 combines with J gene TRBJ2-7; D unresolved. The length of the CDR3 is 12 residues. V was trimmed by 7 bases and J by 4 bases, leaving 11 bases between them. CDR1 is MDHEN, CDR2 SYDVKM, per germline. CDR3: CASKAERYEQYF. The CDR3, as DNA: TGTGCCAGCAAGGCGGAAAGATACGAGCAGTACTTC.

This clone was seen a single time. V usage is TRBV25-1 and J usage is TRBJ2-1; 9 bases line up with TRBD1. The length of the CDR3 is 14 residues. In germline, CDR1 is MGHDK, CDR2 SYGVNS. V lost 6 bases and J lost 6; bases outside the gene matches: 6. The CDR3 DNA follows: TGTGCCAGCAGGCCGGACAGGGGCGGCAATGAGCAGTTCTTC. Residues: CASRPDRGGNEQFF.

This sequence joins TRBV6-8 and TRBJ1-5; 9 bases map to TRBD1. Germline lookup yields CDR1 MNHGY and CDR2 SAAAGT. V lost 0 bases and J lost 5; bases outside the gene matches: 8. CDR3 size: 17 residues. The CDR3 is CASSYSADRGEDQPQHF. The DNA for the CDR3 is TGTGCCAGCAGTTACTCGGCGGACAGGGGTGAGGATCAGCCCCAGCATTTT.

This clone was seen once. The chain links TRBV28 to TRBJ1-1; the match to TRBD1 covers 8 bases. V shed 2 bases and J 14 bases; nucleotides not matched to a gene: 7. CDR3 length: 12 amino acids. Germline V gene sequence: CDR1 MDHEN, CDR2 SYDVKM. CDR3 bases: TGTGCCAGCAGTTTACAGGACAGGGCTAGCTTCTTT. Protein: CASSLQDRASFF.

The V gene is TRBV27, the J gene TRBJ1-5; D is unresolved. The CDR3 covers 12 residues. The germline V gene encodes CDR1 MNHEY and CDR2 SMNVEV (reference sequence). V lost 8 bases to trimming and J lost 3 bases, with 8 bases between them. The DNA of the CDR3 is TGTGCCAGCGGGGTAGCCAATCAGCCCCAGCATTTT. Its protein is CASGVANQPQHF.

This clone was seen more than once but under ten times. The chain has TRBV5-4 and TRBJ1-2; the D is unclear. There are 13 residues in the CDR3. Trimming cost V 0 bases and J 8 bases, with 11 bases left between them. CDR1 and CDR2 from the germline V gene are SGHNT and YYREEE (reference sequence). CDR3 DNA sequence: TGTGCCAGCAGCTTGGATCATTACGCAGGCTACACCTTC. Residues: CASSLDHYAGYTF.

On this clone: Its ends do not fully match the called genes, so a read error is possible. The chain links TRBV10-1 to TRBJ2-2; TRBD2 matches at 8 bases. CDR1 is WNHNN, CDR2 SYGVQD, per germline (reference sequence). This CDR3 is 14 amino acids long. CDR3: CASSEPGGAGGLFF. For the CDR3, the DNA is TGCGCCAGCAGTGAGCCGGGAGGGGCCGGGGGGCTGTTTTTT.

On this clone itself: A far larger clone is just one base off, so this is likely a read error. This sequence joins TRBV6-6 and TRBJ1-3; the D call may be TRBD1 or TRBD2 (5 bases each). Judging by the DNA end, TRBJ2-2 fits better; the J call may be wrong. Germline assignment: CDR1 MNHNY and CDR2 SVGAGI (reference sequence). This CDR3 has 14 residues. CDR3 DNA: TGTGCCAGCAGGTCAGGGACGTACACCGGGGAGCTGTTTTTT. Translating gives CASRSGTYTGELFF.

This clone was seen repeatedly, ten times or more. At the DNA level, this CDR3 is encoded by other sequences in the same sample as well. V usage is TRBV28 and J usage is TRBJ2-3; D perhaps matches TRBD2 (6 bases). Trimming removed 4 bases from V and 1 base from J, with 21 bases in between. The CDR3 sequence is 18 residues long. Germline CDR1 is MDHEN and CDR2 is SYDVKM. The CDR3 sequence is CASSSLETPSGGTDTQYF. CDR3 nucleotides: TGTGCCAGCAGTTCCTTGGAGACTCCCTCGGGGGGCACAGATACGCAGTATTTT.

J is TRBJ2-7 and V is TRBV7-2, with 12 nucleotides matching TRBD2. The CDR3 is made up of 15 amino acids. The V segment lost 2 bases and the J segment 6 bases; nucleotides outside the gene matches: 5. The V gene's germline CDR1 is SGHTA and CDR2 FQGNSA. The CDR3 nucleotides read TGTGCCAGCAGCTTACTAGCGGGAGGGCCGGGCGAGCAGTACTTC. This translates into CASSLLAGGPGEQYF.

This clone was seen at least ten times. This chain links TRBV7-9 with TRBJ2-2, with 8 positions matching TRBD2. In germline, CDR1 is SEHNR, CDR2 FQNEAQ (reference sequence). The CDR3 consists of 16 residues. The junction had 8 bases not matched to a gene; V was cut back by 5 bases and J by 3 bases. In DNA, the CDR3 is TGTGCCAGCAGCCACTGGGGACTAGGGTACACCGGGGAGCTGTTTTTT. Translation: CASSHWGLGYTGELFF.